The present T cell receptor (beta chain) was sequenced within a study of blood T cell repertoires in COVID-19. Study-level information: The study drew acute and convalescent COVID-19 samples from the United States, Italy and Spain. T cells, B-cell-depleted T cells, or PBMCs supplied cDNA or gDNA.

The method was immunoSEQ multiplex PCR; TCRdb's version includes in-frame clones alone and lacks a portion of them. The sample lists around 330,000 clones; roughly nine tenths were seen once. Cohort allocation depended upon clinical history that participants reported. The V and J ends lost 8 bases and 1 base respectively, with 21 bases between them. There are 17 residues in the CDR3. Germline CDR1 is MRHNA and CDR2 is SNTAGT. The clonotype comes from a man aged 60 to 75 who had recovered from COVID-19. The rearrangement joins TRBV6-4 to TRBJ1-3; D remains unclear. Source material: PBMCs or T cells enriched from blood (not recorded which). CDR3 residues: CASALTEALRSGNTIYF. DNA of the CDR3: TGTGCCAGCGCCCTTACTGAGGCCCTCCGGTCTGGAAACACCATATATTTT.